This record concerns one TCR beta chain sequence. The antigen is not known. This specimen comes from a study of cytomegalovirus exposure and HLA in healthy donors. Overall study results and limits: Researchers reported that a few CMV-associated chains were confirmed in vitro as CMV antigen-specific.

Vbeta (60) and Jbeta (13) primers were used in the PCR. Only in-frame clones appear in the TCRdb table, and some are missing; sequencing was by immunoSEQ multiplex PCR. The sample includes some 190,000 clones, more than 75% of them seen just once. With 2 bases clipped from V and 8 bases from J, the junction kept 10 bases outside the gene matches. From germline, CDR1 is KGHSH and CDR2 LQKENI. The length of the CDR3 is 15 residues. Sample: PBMCs. This rearrangement joins TRBV18 to TRBJ1-2, with TRBD1 matching 8 bases. The origin of this receptor is a woman in her forties or fifties in good health and CMV-seronegative. This CDR3 reads CASSPWKDRDNGYTF. CDR3 DNA: TGTGCCAGCTCACCATGGAAGGACAGGGACAACGGCTACACCTTC.